This T cell receptor beta chain was recorded in a study of blood T cells in healthy people across ages. Study results and limitations: Estimates based on one million T cells were treated as lower bounds. Not knowing donor CMV status may have confounded expanded clonotype changes.

The second PCR ran about 6 to 11 cycles with a sample-barcoded 5' primer and J-beta primers. Each sample provided no less than 2.5 million CDR3-containing paired-end reads. One entry per CDR3 protein, called by TCRdb with MiXCR from the 5' RACE reads. The sample includes around 900,000 distinct CDR3 sequences, about 51% of them seen just once. Trimming took 0 bases from V and 0 from J, leaving 18 bases between them. Germline V CDR1 and CDR2: MGHRA, YSYEKL. The CDR3 contains 19 residues. Comments on this clonotype: Its antigen is not identified.

The authors extracted at least 5.5 micrograms of total RNA per sample. This chain uses TRBV4-1 with TRBJ2-4, with D possibly TRBD2 on 7 matching bases. Sequenced input: blood. The receptor was isolated from a woman aged 55 to 70 in good health. CDR3 loop: CASSQEGGARVIAKNIQYF. The CDR3, as DNA: TGCGCCAGCAGCCAAGAAGGGGGGGCTCGGGTAATAGCCAAAAACATTCAGTACTTC.